Listed below are T cell receptor beta chains from one sample, sequenced in a study of PD-L1 blockade in urothelial cancer. Assay used: immunoSEQ multiplex PCR; TCRdb lists only in-frame clones, some missing. The sample contains some 97,000 clones, around 90% of which appear only once. This specimen was PBMCs, taken around atezolizumab (anti-PD-L1) treatment. All receptors come from an elderly woman with urothelial cancer. Both conserved end residues are part of each CDR3. The D gene is left open where the match is weak.

d_call j_call v_call cdr3_nt cdr3_aa
TRBD2 TRBJ2-1 TRBV6-1 TGTGCCAGCATAGCGGGAGGGCCGTTAAATGAGCAGTTCTTC CASIAGGPLNEQFF
- TRBJ2-3 TRBV28 TGTGCCAGCAGTTTAGGGGGGACTAGCACAGATACGCAGTATTTT CASSLGGTSTDTQYF
- TRBJ2-2 TRBV6-5 TGTGCCAGCAGTTACCTAGCAGGCACCGGGGAGCTGTTTTTT CASSYLAGTGELFF
- TRBJ2-7 TRBV19 TGTGCCAGTAGTTATTTGGCCGGAGGGGAGCAGTACTTC CASSYLAGGEQYF
- TRBJ1-1 TRBV7-3 TGTGCCAGCAGCTTAGGACACACGAACACTGAAGCTTTCTTT CASSLGHTNTEAFF
- TRBJ2-1 TRBV14 TGTGCCAGCAGCCACCTAGGAGGCTCCTACAATGAGCAGTTCTTC CASSHLGGSYNEQFF
- TRBJ1-2 TRBV6-6 TGTGCCAGCAGGGGCGGACTAGCTAACTATGGCTACACCTTC CASRGGLANYGYTF
TRBD2 TRBJ2-2 TRBV27 TGTGCCAGCAGTTTTTTTGGACTAGCGGGAGACACCGGGGAGCTGTTTTTT CASSFFGLAGDTGELFF
- TRBJ2-3 TRBV28 TGTGCCAGCAACCTGGGGGGAAGCACAGATACGCAGTATTTT CASNLGGSTDTQYF
TRBD2 TRBJ2-2 TRBV30 TGTGCCTGGATAGGAAGGACGGGAGGGCCCGGGGAGCTGTTTTTT CAWIGRTGGPGELFF